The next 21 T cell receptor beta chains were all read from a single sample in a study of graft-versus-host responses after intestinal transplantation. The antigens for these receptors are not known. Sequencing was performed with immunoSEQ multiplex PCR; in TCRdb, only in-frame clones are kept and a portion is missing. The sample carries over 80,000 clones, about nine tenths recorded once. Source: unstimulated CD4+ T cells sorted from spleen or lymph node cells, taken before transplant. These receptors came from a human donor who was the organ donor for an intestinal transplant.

The CDR3 bases are TGTGCCAGCAGCGTAGGGGACTTATTGAGAGGAGAGACCCAGTACTTC. It encodes CASSVGDLLRGETQYF. The V and J genes are TRBV9 and TRBJ2-5; TRBD2 is a possible D gene (6 bases). Germline-derived CDR1 and CDR2 are SGDLS and YYNGEE. V lost 0 bases and J lost 4, with 16 bases in between. The CDR3 length is 16 residues.

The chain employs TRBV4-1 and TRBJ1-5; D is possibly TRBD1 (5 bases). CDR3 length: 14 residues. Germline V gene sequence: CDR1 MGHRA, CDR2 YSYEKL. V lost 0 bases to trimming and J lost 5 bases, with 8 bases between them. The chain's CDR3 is CASSQDTGDQPQHF. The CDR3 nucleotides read TGCGCCAGCAGCCAAGATACGGGGGATCAGCCCCAGCATTTT.

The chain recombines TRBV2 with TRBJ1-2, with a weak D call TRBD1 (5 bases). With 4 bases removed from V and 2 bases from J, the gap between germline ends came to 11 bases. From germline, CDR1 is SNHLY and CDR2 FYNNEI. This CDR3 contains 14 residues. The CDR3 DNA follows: TGTGCCAGCAGTGTAGGGGCCTACAACTATGGCTACACCTTC. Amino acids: CASSVGAYNYGYTF.

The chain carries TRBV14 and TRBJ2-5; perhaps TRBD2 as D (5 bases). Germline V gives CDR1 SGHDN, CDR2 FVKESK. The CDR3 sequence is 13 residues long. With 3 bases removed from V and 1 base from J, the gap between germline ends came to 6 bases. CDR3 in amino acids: CASSQRVQETQYF. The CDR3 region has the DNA TGTGCCAGCAGCCAGAGGGTCCAAGAGACCCAGTACTTC.

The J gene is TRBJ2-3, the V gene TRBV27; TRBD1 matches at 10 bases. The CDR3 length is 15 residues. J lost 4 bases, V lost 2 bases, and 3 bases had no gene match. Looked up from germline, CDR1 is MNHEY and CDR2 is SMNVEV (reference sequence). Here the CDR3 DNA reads TGTGCCAGCAGTTTACCGGGACAGGGGCCAGATACGCAGTATTTT. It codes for CASSLPGQGPDTQYF.

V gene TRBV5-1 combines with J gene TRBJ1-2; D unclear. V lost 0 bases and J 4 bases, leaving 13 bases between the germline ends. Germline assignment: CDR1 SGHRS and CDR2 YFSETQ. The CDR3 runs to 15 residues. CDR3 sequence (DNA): TGCGCCAGCAGCTTGGAGCCTCGAGACTTCTATGGCTACACCTTC. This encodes CASSLEPRDFYGYTF.

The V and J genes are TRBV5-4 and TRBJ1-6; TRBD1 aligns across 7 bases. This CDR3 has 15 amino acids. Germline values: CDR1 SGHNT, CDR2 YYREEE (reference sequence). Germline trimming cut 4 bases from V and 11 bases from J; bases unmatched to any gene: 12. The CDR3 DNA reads TGTGCCAGCAGCGTTCCTGGGACAGCTCTTACACCCCTCCACTTT. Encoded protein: CASSVPGTALTPLHF. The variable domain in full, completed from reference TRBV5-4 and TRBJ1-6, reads ETGVTQSPTHLIKTRGQQVTLRCSSQSGHNTVSWYQQALGQGPQFIFQYYREEENGRGNFPPRFSGLQFPNYSSELNVNALELDDSALYLCASSVPGTALTPLHFGNGTRLTVT.

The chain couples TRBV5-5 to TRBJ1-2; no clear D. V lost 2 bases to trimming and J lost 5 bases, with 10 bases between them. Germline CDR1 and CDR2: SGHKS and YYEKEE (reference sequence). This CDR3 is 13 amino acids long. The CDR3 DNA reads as TGTGCCAGCAGCTTCTGGGCCCGGTATGGCTACACCTTC. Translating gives CASSFWARYGYTF.

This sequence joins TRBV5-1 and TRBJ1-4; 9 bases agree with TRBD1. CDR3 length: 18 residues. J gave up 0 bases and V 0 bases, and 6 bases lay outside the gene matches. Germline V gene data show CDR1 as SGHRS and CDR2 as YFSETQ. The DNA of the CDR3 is TGCGCCAGCAGCTTGGGGGACAGGGCCTTTGCAACTAATGAAAAACTGTTTTTT. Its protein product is CASSLGDRAFATNEKLFF. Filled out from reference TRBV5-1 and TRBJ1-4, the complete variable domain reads KAGVTQTPRYLIKTRGQQVTLSCSPISGHRSVSWYQQTPGQGLQFLFEYFSETQRNKGNFPGRFSGRQFSNSRSEMNVSTLELGDSALYLCASSLGDRAFATNEKLFFGSGTQLSVL.

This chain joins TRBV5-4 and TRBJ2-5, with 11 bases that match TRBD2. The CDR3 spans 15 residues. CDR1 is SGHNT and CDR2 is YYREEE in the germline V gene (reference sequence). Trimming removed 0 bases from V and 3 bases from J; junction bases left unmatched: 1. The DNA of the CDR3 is TGTGCCAGCAGCTTGGTTAGCGGGGGGGAAGAGACCCAGTACTTC. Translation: CASSLVSGGEETQYF.

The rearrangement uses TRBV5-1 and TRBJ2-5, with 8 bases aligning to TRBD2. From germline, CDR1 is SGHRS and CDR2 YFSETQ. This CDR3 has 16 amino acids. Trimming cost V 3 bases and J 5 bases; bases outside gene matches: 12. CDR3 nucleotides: TGCGCCAGCAGCTCAACCGGGGGGGCTCAAACTGAGACCCAGTACTTC. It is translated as CASSSTGGAQTETQYF.

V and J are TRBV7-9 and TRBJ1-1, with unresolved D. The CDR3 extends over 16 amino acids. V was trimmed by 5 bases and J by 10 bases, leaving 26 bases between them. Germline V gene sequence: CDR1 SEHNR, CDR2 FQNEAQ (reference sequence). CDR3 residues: CASSPVVQITSPGAFF. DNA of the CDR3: TGTGCCAGCAGCCCAGTGGTACAGATTACGTCGCCTGGAGCTTTCTTT.

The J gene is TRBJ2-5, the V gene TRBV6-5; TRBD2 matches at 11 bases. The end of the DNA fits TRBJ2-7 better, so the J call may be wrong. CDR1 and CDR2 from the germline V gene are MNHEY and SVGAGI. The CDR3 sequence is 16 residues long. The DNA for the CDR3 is TGTGCCAGCAGTTACGCGGGTAGCGGGGGGGCTTTCGAGCAGTACTTC. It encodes CASSYAGSGGAFEQYF.

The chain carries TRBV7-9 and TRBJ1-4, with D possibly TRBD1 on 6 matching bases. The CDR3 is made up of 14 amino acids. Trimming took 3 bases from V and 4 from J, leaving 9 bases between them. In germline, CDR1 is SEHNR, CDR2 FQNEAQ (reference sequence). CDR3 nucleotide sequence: TGTGCCAGCAGCTTGACAGGAAATAATGAAAAACTGTTTTTT. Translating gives CASSLTGNNEKLFF.

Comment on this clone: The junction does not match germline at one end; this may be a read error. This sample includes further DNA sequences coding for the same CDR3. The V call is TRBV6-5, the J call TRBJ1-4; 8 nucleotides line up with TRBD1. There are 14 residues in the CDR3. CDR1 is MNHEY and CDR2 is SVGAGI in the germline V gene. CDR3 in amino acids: CASRDRGEGEKLFF. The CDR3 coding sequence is TGCGCCAGCAGAGACAGGGGAGAGGGGGAAAAACTGTTTTTT.

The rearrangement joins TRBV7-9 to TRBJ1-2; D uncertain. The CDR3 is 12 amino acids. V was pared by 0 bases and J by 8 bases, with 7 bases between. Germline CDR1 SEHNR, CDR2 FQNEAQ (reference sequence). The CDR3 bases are TGTGCCAGCAGCTTAGCCCGGCGGGGCTACACCTTC. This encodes CASSLARRGYTF.

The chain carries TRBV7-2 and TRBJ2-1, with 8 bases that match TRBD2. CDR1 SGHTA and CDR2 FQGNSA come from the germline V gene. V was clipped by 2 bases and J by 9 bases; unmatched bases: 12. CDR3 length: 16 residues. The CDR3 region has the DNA TGTGCCAGCAGCTTAAGGCGGGGGGTCCTAGGTGGTGAGCAGTTCTTC. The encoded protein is CASSLRRGVLGGEQFF.

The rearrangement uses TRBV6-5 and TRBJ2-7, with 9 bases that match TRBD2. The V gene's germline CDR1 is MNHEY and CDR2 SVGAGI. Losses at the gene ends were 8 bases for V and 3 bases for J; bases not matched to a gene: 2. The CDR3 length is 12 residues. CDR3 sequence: CASSAGGYEQYF. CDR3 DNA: TGTGCCAGCTCAGCGGGGGGCTACGAGCAGTACTTC.

The DNA for the CDR3 is TGTGCCAGCAGCTTGGCTGGGGGGGGGTCAGATACGCAGTATTTT. Its protein product is CASSLAGGGSDTQYF. The rearrangement joins TRBV5-4 to TRBJ2-3, with 7 bases identical to TRBD2. The trim removed 0 bases at V and 4 bases at J, leaving 5 bases unmatched. This CDR3 spans 15 amino acids. Per germline, CDR1 SGHNT and CDR2 YYREEE (reference sequence).

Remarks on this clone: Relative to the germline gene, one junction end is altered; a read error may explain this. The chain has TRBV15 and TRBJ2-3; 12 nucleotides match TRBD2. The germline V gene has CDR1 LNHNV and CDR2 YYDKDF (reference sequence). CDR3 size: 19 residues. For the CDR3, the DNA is TGTGCCACCGGCAGAGAGGCACTAGCGGGGGGCACCTTCACAGATACGCAGTATTTT. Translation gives CATGREALAGGTFTDTQYF.

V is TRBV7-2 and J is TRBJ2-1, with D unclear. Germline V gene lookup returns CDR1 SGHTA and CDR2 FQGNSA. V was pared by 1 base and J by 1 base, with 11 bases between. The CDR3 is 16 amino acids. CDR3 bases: TGTGCCAGCAGCTTAGGTGGCCTAGTTTCCTACAATGAGCAGTTCTTC. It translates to CASSLGGLVSYNEQFF.